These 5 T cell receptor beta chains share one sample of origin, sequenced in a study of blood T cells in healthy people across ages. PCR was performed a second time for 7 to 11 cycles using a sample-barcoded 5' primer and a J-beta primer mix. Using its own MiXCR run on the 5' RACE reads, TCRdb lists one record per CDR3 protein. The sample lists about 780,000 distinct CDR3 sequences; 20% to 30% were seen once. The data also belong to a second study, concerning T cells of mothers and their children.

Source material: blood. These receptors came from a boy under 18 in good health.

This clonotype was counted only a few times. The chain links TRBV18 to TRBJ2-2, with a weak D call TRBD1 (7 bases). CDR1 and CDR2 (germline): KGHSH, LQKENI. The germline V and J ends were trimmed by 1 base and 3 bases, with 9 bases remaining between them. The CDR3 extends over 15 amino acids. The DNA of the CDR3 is TGTGCCAGCTCACCACTCAGGGGGGACACCGGGGAGCTGTTTTTT. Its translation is CASSPLRGDTGELFF.

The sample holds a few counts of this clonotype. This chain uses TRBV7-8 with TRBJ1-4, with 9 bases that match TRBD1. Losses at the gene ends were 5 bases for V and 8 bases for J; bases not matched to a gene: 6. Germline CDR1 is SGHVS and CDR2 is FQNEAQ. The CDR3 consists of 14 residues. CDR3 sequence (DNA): TGTGCCAGCAGCCCCGGGACAGGGAGAGAAAAACTGTTTTTT. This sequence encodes CASSPGTGREKLFF.

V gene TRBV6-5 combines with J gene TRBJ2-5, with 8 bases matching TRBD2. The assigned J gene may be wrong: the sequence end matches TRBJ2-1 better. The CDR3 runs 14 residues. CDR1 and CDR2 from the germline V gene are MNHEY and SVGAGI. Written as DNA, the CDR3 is TGTGCCAGCAGTTACGCTAGCGGGTTATGGGAGCAGTTCTTC. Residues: CASSYASGLWEQFF.

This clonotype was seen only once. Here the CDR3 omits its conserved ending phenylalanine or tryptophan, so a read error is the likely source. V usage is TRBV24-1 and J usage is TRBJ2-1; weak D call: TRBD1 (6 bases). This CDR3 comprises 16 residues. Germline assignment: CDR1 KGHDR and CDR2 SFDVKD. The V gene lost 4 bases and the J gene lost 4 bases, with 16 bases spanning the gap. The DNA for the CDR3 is TGTGCCACCAGTGACCCTCTCACGGGGACATACAATGAGCAGTTCCTC. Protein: CATSDPLTGTYNEQFL.

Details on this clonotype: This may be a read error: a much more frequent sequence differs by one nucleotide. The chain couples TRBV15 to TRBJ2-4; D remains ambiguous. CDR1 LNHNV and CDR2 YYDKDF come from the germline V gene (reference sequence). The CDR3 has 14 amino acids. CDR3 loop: CATSMVVAKNIEYF. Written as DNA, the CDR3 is TGTGCCACCAGCATGGTCGTAGCCAAAAACATTGAGTACTTC.